These 31 T cell receptor beta chains were all obtained from the same sample, sequenced in a study of blood T cells in healthy people across ages. For the second PCR, which ran for roughly 6 to 12 cycles, a sample-barcoded 5' primer and a J-beta primer mix were used. TCRdb re-called the 5' RACE reads through MiXCR, storing one row per CDR3 protein. This sample has hundreds of thousands of distinct CDR3 sequences; roughly 43% occur once, and the top ten carry around 20%. Input material: blood. The receptors were sampled from a woman aged 60-75 years in good health.

The table lists this clonotype with many counts. The chain couples TRBV10-3 to TRBJ2-1; D unclear. The CDR3 covers 11 residues. V was cut by 2 bases and J by 8 bases, with 4 bases left in between. Germline CDR1 reads ENHRY; CDR2 reads SYGVKD. CDR3 sequence: CAISEGHEQFF. The CDR3 coding sequence is TGTGCCATCAGTGAGGGCCATGAGCAGTTCTTC.

The chain joins TRBV29-1 to TRBJ1-2, with D possibly TRBD1 on 5 matching bases. The germline gives CDR1 SQVTM, CDR2 ANQGSEA. The CDR3 length is 14 residues. V lost 6 bases and J 3 bases, leaving 17 bases between the germline ends. Here the CDR3 DNA reads TGCAGCGTCGCCCCGATATTGGGGCACTATGGCTACACCTTC. This codes for CSVAPILGHYGYTF.

The sample holds many counts of this clonotype. The chain carries TRBV20-1 and TRBJ2-7; 10 nucleotides line up with TRBD2. J lost 0 bases, V lost 6 bases, and 8 bases had no gene match. CDR3 length: 15 residues. CDR1 and CDR2 (germline): DFQATT, SNEGSKA (reference sequence). CDR3 nucleotide sequence: TGCAGTGCCAACCCGGGACTAGCGAGCTCCTACGAGCAGTACTTC. The encoded protein is CSANPGLASSYEQYF.

About this clonotype: A single base separates this from a much larger clone, so it may be a read error. The V and J genes are TRBV29-1 and TRBJ2-1, with TRBD2 as a possible D gene (6 bases). This CDR3 is 13 amino acids long. With 5 bases removed from V and 1 base from J, the gap between germline ends came to 9 bases. Germline loops: CDR1 SQVTM, CDR2 ANQGSEA. CDR3 sequence: CSVLGGSYNEQFF. The CDR3 coding sequence is TGCAGCGTTCTAGGAGGGTCCTACAATGAGCAGTTCTTC.

Notes on this clonotype: A single base separates this from a much larger clone, so it may be a read error. This sequence joins TRBV11-1 and TRBJ2-7; possibly TRBD2 for D (6 bases). The CDR3 length is 12 residues. Germline V gives CDR1 SGHAT, CDR2 FQDESV (reference sequence). CDR3 bases: TGTGTCAGCAGCCCAGGGACTGACGAGCAGTACTTC. As protein: CVSSPGTDEQYF.

This chain connects TRBV3-1 to TRBJ2-3; no reliable D call. CDR3 size: 14 residues. CDR1 and CDR2 from the germline V gene are LGHDT and YNNKEL (reference sequence). Between the trimmed V and J ends, which lost 4 bases and 2 bases, there was a span of 10 bases. CDR3 nucleotides: TGTGCCAGCAGCCCGCACTCCTACACAGATACGCAGTATTTT. Protein product: CASSPHSYTDTQYF.

The chain has TRBV5-1 and TRBJ1-2; D may be TRBD1 (6 bases). Between the trimmed V and J ends, which lost 5 bases and 3 bases, there was a span of 11 bases. Germline V gene lookup returns CDR1 SGHRS and CDR2 YFSETQ. This CDR3 has 13 amino acids. The chain's CDR3 is CASRSTGHYGYTF. The DNA for the CDR3 is TGCGCCAGCAGATCGACAGGACACTATGGCTACACCTTC.

The V call is TRBV19, the J call TRBJ2-7; 10 positions match TRBD2. Germline V gene sequence: CDR1 LNHDA, CDR2 SQIVND (reference sequence). J was trimmed by 6 bases and V by 6 bases; bases with no gene match: 8. CDR3 length equals 14 residues. CDR3 amino acids: CASSTSGGALEQYF. The CDR3, as DNA: TGTGCCAGTAGCACAAGCGGGGGGGCCCTCGAGCAGTACTTC.

This chain links TRBV2 with TRBJ2-6; no clear D. The CDR3 contains 15 residues. The germline V gene encodes CDR1 SNHLY and CDR2 FYNNEI. Trimming shortened V by 0 bases and J by 2 bases, and 5 bases separated the two germline ends. The CDR3 reads CASSEARTGANVLTF. CDR3 coding DNA: TGTGCCAGCAGTGAAGCCCGAACTGGGGCCAACGTCCTGACTTTC.

DNA for the CDR3: TGTGCCAGCAGCCGAGCGGGGGGGGCAGATACGCAGTATTTT. Its protein is CASSRAGGADTQYF. The chain uses TRBV2 and TRBJ2-3, with 10 bases lining up with TRBD2. The junction had 4 bases not matched to a gene; V was cut back by 6 bases and J by 4 bases. This CDR3 comprises 14 residues. The germline V gene encodes CDR1 SNHLY and CDR2 FYNNEI.

The rearrangement links TRBV28 to TRBJ1-6; 7 bases map to TRBD1. Germline CDR1 and CDR2: MDHEN and SYDVKM. The CDR3 length is 15 residues. The V segment lost 6 bases and the J segment 13 bases; nucleotides outside the gene matches: 15. This CDR3 reads CASRTRTGLFSPLHF. The DNA of the CDR3 is TGTGCCAGCAGAACTCGGACAGGCCTCTTTAGCCCCCTCCACTTT.

CDR3 loop: CASSIGPGAGETQYF. CDR3 nucleotide sequence: TGTGCCAGTAGTATAGGTCCGGGGGCAGGAGAGACCCAGTACTTC. The V call is TRBV19, the J call TRBJ2-5, with D possibly called TRBD1 or TRBD2 (6 bases each). The germline V and J ends were trimmed by 1 base and 4 bases, with 13 bases remaining between them. The CDR3 contains 15 residues. Per germline, CDR1 LNHDA and CDR2 SQIVND (reference sequence).

This clonotype was seen many times. The genes are TRBV7-2 and TRBJ2-1; TRBD2 aligns across 12 bases. The germline V gene encodes CDR1 SGHTA and CDR2 FQGNSA. Germline trimming cut 5 bases from V and 4 bases from J; bases unmatched to any gene: 9. The CDR3 covers 17 residues. The CDR3 sequence is CASSPSSSGGEYNEQFF. In DNA form, the CDR3 reads TGTGCCAGCAGCCCGAGTTCTAGCGGGGGGGAGTACAATGAGCAGTTCTTC.

This clonotype was seen more than once but under ten times. The chain couples TRBV2 to TRBJ1-3, with a tentative D call TRBD1 (5 bases). Per germline, CDR1 SNHLY and CDR2 FYNNEI. With 2 bases removed from V and 4 bases from J, the gap between germline ends came to 15 bases. This CDR3 has 16 residues. The CDR3 loop is CASSELLTAAGNTIYF. The CDR3 region has the DNA TGTGCCAGCAGTGAATTACTGACAGCAGCGGGAAACACCATATATTTT.

The gene calls are TRBV12-3 or TRBV12-4 and TRBJ2-1, with D uncertain. With 6 bases removed from V and 3 bases from J, the gap between germline ends came to 9 bases. The CDR3 has 13 amino acids. The CDR3 region is CASSHRRYNEQFF. CDR3 DNA sequence: TGTGCCAGCAGCCACCGACGCTACAATGAGCAGTTCTTC.

This clonotype came up a few times. This chain uses TRBV24-1 with TRBJ2-1, with TRBD1 identical over 10 bases. The CDR3 spans 13 residues. Trimming cost V 7 bases and J 9 bases; bases outside gene matches: 5. Germline CDR1 is KGHDR and CDR2 is SFDVKD. The DNA for the CDR3 is TGTGCCACCAGCGTGACAGGGGGCAGTGAGCAGTTCTTC. Encoded protein: CATSVTGGSEQFF.

The chain joins TRBV7-2 to TRBJ1-1, with no clear D. Trimming shortened V by 5 bases and J by 13 bases, and 20 bases separated the two germline ends. The CDR3 is made up of 13 amino acids. CDR1 and CDR2 from the germline V gene are SGHTA and FQGNSA. Written as DNA, the CDR3 is TGTGCCAGCAGCCTAGAGGACGGATTGAGGCATTTCTTT. It translates to CASSLEDGLRHFF.

This clonotype was seen a handful of times. The chain uses TRBV5-1 and TRBJ1-2; D is ambiguous. CDR3 length: 12 residues. The germline V gene encodes CDR1 SGHRS and CDR2 YFSETQ. The V gene lost 3 bases and the J gene lost 6 bases, with 9 bases spanning the gap. CDR3: CASSSAIDGYTF. The DNA of the CDR3 is TGCGCCAGCAGCTCGGCCATCGATGGCTACACCTTC.

The chain recombines TRBV7-9 with TRBJ2-7; 7 nucleotides agree with TRBD1. J gave up 1 base and V 7 bases, and 4 bases lay outside the gene matches. Germline V gives CDR1 SEHNR, CDR2 FQNEAQ (reference sequence). The CDR3 length is 13 residues. This chain's CDR3 is CASNSGQSYEQYF. As DNA, the CDR3 is TGTGCCAGCAACTCGGGACAGTCCTACGAGCAGTACTTC.

The chain combines TRBV6-1 with TRBJ2-6; D not resolved. Trimming took off 5 bases at V and 0 bases at J, with 14 bases between the two ends. Germline V gives CDR1 MNHNS, CDR2 SASEGT. This CDR3 has 17 amino acids. The CDR3 DNA is TGTGCCAGCAGTCGCGGCAGTTCGAGCTCTGGGGCCAACGTCCTGACTTTC. This gives the protein CASSRGSSSSGANVLTF.

This clonotype was seen a few times. One end of the junction varies from germline; a read error may be responsible. The chain recombines TRBV5-6 with TRBJ2-7; D gene unclear. Looked up from germline, CDR1 is SGHDT and CDR2 is YYEEEE. This CDR3 has 11 residues. CDR3: CAISLGYEQYF. The CDR3 bases are TGTGCCATCAGCTTGGGCTACGAGCAGTACTTC.

This clonotype was seen repeatedly, ten times or more. The chain has TRBV7-9 and TRBJ2-7; possibly TRBD1 for D (5 bases). From germline, CDR1 is SEHNR and CDR2 FQNEAQ (reference sequence). Trimming pared 5 bases from V and 9 bases from J, leaving 11 bases between. The CDR3 covers 11 residues. The CDR3 DNA reads TGTGCCAGCAGCGAACAGGACGTGCAGTACTTC. Amino acid sequence: CASSEQDVQYF.

This chain connects TRBV7-8 to TRBJ2-7, with D tentatively TRBD1 (6 bases). Germline V gene data show CDR1 as SGHVS and CDR2 as FQNEAQ. This CDR3 has 16 amino acids. V was shortened by 5 bases and J by 2 bases, with 19 bases between the two germline ends. The CDR3 region is CASSQGSASGTYEQYF. CDR3 DNA: TGTGCCAGCAGCCAGGGGTCGGCCAGTGGGACCTACGAGCAGTACTTC. The whole variable domain, filled in from reference TRBV7-8 and TRBJ2-7, reads GAGVSQSPRYKVAKRGQDVALRCDPISGHVSLFWYQQALGQGPEFLTYFQNEAQLDKSGLPSDRFFAERPEGSVSTLKIQRTQQEDSAVYLCASSQGSASGTYEQYFGPGTRLTVT.

The rearrangement joins TRBV3-1 to TRBJ1-1, with D possibly matching TRBD1 (5 bases). With 4 bases removed from V and 11 bases from J, the gap between germline ends came to 14 bases. Per germline, CDR1 LGHDT and CDR2 YNNKEL (reference sequence). This CDR3 comprises 12 residues. CDR3 bases: TGTGCCAGCAGCCCCGAGGCGGGGCGGGCTTTCTTT. Its protein product is CASSPEAGRAFF. The full variable domain, completed using reference TRBV3-1 and TRBJ1-1, is DTAVSQTPKYLVTQMGNDKSIKCEQNLGHDTMYWYKQDSKKFLKIMFSYNNKELIINETVPNRFSPKSPDKAHLNLHINSLELGDSAVYFCASSPEAGRAFFGQGTRLTVV.

This clonotype was observed at least ten times. The rearrangement links TRBV10-3 to TRBJ2-4; D uncertain. V lost 4 bases, J lost 2 bases, and 6 bases lay in between. Looked up from germline, CDR1 is ENHRY and CDR2 is SYGVKD. The CDR3 runs to 13 residues. CDR3 DNA: TGTGCCATCAGTGGAGGATCCAAAAACATTCAGTACTTC. This encodes CAISGGSKNIQYF.

The V and J genes are TRBV12-3 or TRBV12-4 and TRBJ1-1; the D gene is possibly TRBD1 (5 bases). V was cut by 6 bases and J by 8 bases, with 13 bases left in between. The CDR3 consists of 12 residues. In DNA, the CDR3 is TGTGCCAGCAGACGGGACGTAAACGAAGCTTTCTTT. Protein: CASRRDVNEAFF.

This sequence joins TRBV6-1 and TRBJ2-7, with 7 bases aligning to TRBD2. Per the germline V gene, CDR1 is MNHNS and CDR2 is SASEGT. The CDR3 has 17 residues. The V and J ends lost 6 bases and 3 bases, in that order; junction bases with no gene match: 17. CDR3 DNA sequence: TGTGCCAGCAGCAGACGAGAGTATGGCGGGAGAAACTACGAGCAGTACTTC. Translation: CASSRREYGGRNYEQYF.

The J gene is TRBJ2-7, the V gene TRBV20-1; 10 bases are shared with TRBD2. CDR3 length: 14 amino acids. CDR1 and CDR2 from the germline V gene are DFQATT and SNEGSKA (reference sequence). Trimming cost V 6 bases and J 7 bases; bases outside gene matches: 12. CDR3 bases: TGCAGTGCCGAAAGCGGGAGGGCCGAGGATGAGCAGTACTTC. This codes for CSAESGRAEDEQYF.

This clonotype was counted between two and nine times. V usage is TRBV27 and J usage is TRBJ1-1; possible D gene TRBD1, 6 bases. Germline values: CDR1 MNHEY, CDR2 SMNVEV (reference sequence). This CDR3 is built from 15 residues. V was clipped by 2 bases and J by 5 bases, with 15 bases between them. Here the CDR3 DNA reads TGTGCCAGCAGTTTACAGGGGCCGGAGGGAACTGAAGCTTTCTTT. It yields the protein CASSLQGPEGTEAFF.

The chain recombines TRBV7-9 with TRBJ2-7; either TRBD1 or TRBD2 may supply D (5 bases each). The J call is uncertain, as TRBJ2-5 better fits the DNA end. The CDR3 is 14 residues long. From germline, CDR1 is SEHNR and CDR2 FQNEAQ (reference sequence). CDR3 DNA: TGTGCCAGCAGCTTAGCTTACAGGAGGGAGACCCAGTACTTC. Its protein product is CASSLAYRRETQYF.

The V and J genes are TRBV2 and TRBJ1-5, with TRBD1 matching over 8 bases. From germline, CDR1 is SNHLY and CDR2 FYNNEI. The CDR3 extends over 17 amino acids. J lost 0 bases, V lost 4 bases, and 8 bases had no gene match. The CDR3 DNA sequence: TGTGCCAGCAGTGGGAGGACAGGGACGATTAGCAATCAGCCCCAGCATTTT. As protein: CASSGRTGTISNQPQHF. The variable domain in full, with the rest retrieved from reference TRBV2 and TRBJ1-5, is EPEVTQTPSHQVTQMGQEVILRCVPISNHLYFYWYRQILGQKVEFLVSFYNNEISEKSEIFDDQFSVERPDGSNFTLKIRSTKLEDSAMYFCASSGRTGTISNQPQHFGDGTRLSIL.